This is a list of T cell receptor beta chains from one sample in a study of T-cell memory formation after mild COVID-19. TCRdb itself ran the 5' RACE reads through MiXCR, one entry per CDR3 protein. The data contain about 200,000 distinct CDR3 sequences, around 20% of them singletons. The sample consisted of PBMCs or a T cell subset sorted from them (not recorded which). All receptors come from an adult woman who had mild COVID-19 (a few samples of this study predate the infection). Cell type and time point are not known. The CDR3 runs from the conserved cysteine through the conserved F or W. The order of the fields is CDR3 protein, V gene.

cdr3_aa: CSASPVGQGKFGNTIYF
v_call: TRBV20-1

cdr3_aa: CATSDGGVNGYTF
v_call: TRBV24-1

cdr3_aa: CASSLQTSGQFF
v_call: TRBV6-2/TRBV6-3

cdr3_aa: CASGVGSSLGNTIYF
v_call: TRBV7-6

cdr3_aa: CASSIRVSTEAFF
v_call: TRBV19

cdr3_aa: CSVQTSAMNTEAFF
v_call: TRBV29-1

cdr3_aa: CASSAYLQGGETQYF
v_call: TRBV7-9

cdr3_aa: CAISGRGDTQYF
v_call: TRBV10-3

cdr3_aa: CASSLVSHPNTEAFF
v_call: TRBV7-9

cdr3_aa: CASSPSGRFNSPLHF
v_call: TRBV27

cdr3_aa: CASSQLLAGQETQYF
v_call: TRBV5-1

cdr3_aa: CASSGEEKGLPQAFF
v_call: TRBV10-2

cdr3_aa: CSASPRGARGYTF
v_call: TRBV20-1

cdr3_aa: CASSLPGLAGPTDTQYF
v_call: TRBV5-1

cdr3_aa: CSARQGQETQYF
v_call: TRBV20-1

cdr3_aa: CASSSGREIQYF
v_call: TRBV5-6

cdr3_aa: CASSVGWGQETQYF
v_call: TRBV9

cdr3_aa: CASSFSPRREAFF
v_call: TRBV7-8

cdr3_aa: CASSYSPGQGYEQYF
v_call: TRBV6-2/TRBV6-3

cdr3_aa: CASSFHLPGTDTQYF
v_call: TRBV12-3/TRBV12-4

cdr3_aa: CSAVQGKSTDSNQPQHF
v_call: TRBV20-1

cdr3_aa: CASSQEGAAGLYNEQFF
v_call: TRBV4-3

cdr3_aa: CASRLAGADTQYF
v_call: TRBV12-3/TRBV12-4

cdr3_aa: CASSSRQDRVDGELFF
v_call: TRBV7-2

cdr3_aa: CASSQGWNEQFF
v_call: TRBV3-1

cdr3_aa: CASSLAISGTGELFF
v_call: TRBV5-1

cdr3_aa: CASSSRGLAVNNEQFF
v_call: TRBV7-3

cdr3_aa: CASGLAGGLADTQYF
v_call: TRBV5-1

cdr3_aa: CSAQGGKANYGYTF
v_call: TRBV20-1

cdr3_aa: CASSRGLAGGSTDTQYF
v_call: TRBV3-1

cdr3_aa: CASSFLRMGGRGNEQFF
v_call: TRBV12-3/TRBV12-4

cdr3_aa: CSANRLAGGLGQFF
v_call: TRBV20-1

cdr3_aa: CSVPRGPYYGYTF
v_call: TRBV29-1

cdr3_aa: CSASPARASSTDTQYF
v_call: TRBV20-1

cdr3_aa: CASSDPTSGRRNEQFF
v_call: TRBV25-1

cdr3_aa: CAWSFAGISTGNTIYF
v_call: TRBV30

cdr3_aa: CASSYTGRTRGYGYTF
v_call: TRBV6-5

cdr3_aa: CASTGTARHYEQYF
v_call: TRBV6-2/TRBV6-3

cdr3_aa: CASSLVAYTEALF
v_call: TRBV5-5

cdr3_aa: CASSPPGGQLNQPQHF
v_call: TRBV18

cdr3_aa: CASSYPRGKGDWYNEQFF
v_call: TRBV6-5

cdr3_aa: CSARVQGYRTEAFF
v_call: TRBV20-1

cdr3_aa: CASSPRQGRDGLFF
v_call: TRBV7-2

cdr3_aa: CASSVGEGMKTQYF
v_call: TRBV9

cdr3_aa: CATSESARGEKLFF
v_call: TRBV24-1

cdr3_aa: CAISEHTYEQYF
v_call: TRBV10-3

cdr3_aa: CASKGSLAGSSYNEQFF
v_call: TRBV6-5

cdr3_aa: CASRLRDTGELFF
v_call: TRBV12-3/TRBV12-4

cdr3_aa: CASSLWAPSYEQYF
v_call: TRBV6-2/TRBV6-3

cdr3_aa: CASSTAGRIGETQYF
v_call: TRBV6-2/TRBV6-3

cdr3_aa: CASSQEQGRNTEAFF
v_call: TRBV18

cdr3_aa: CASSGTSGNNEQFF
v_call: TRBV5-4

cdr3_aa: CASLRDGGNQPQHF
v_call: TRBV2

cdr3_aa: CASSVDRGRNYGYTF
v_call: TRBV7-2